The clone carrying this T cell receptor beta chain was seen a few times. The data belong to a study of blood T cells in healthy people across ages. Germline V gives CDR1 MRHNA, CDR2 SNTAGT. The CDR3 spans 13 residues. Then a second PCR, running roughly 7 to 11 cycles, was carried out with a sample-barcoded 5' primer and a J-beta primer mix. Paired-end reads containing CDR3 totaled no fewer than 2.5 million for each sample. One entry per CDR3 protein, called by TCRdb with MiXCR from the 5' RACE reads. The table includes about 800,000 distinct CDR3 sequences, around a quarter detected once. These same records also appear under a second study, on T cells of mothers and their children. This second report adds: Related mother and child pairs showed slightly greater overlap (not significant) than unrelated pairs did.

This TCR came from a boy aged 10-17 years in good health. Input material: blood. The chain joins TRBV6-4 to TRBJ2-5, with 9 bases that match TRBD2. Matching the DNA end better, TRBJ2-1 makes the J call doubtful. The CDR3: CASSDSLAGEQFF. In DNA, the CDR3 is TGTGCCAGCAGTGACTCACTAGCGGGTGAGCAGTTCTTC.